The entry that follows covers one TCR beta chain sequence. Single viable CD3+CD4+CD8-CD45RO+ cells were sorted as the memory CD4+ T cells. The data were produced by immunoSEQ multiplex PCR, yet TCRdb's version contains in-frame clones alone and is incomplete. The repertoire has roughly 67,000 clones, 76% of them found once; the top ten carry approximately 4.8%. This sample was taken from a study of memory CD4+ T cells and cytomegalovirus serostatus. Whole-study context: Of the healthy Belgian adults, several were CMV seropositive and approximately 24 seronegative.

The CDR3 is 13 amino acids. J gave up 7 bases and V 4 bases, and 3 bases lay outside the gene matches. In germline, CDR1 is SGHTA, CDR2 FQGNSA. The sequence was collected from an adult in good health and CMV-seropositive. Material: memory CD4+ T cells from blood. The chain links TRBV7-2 to TRBJ2-1, with 8 bases aligning to TRBD1. Written as DNA, the CDR3 is TGTGCCAGCAGCTGGGACAGGCTGAATGAGCAGTTCTTC. Its protein is CASSWDRLNEQFF.